What follows are 6 T cell receptor beta chains derived from one specimen sequenced in a study of OX40 agonist ivuxolimab in advanced cancers. Produced via immunoSEQ multiplex PCR; TCRdb's table is partial and in-frame only. The repertoire has 53,000 or so clones, over 85% of them found once; the top ten carry 18%. The specimen was CD4+ or CD8+ T cells sorted from blood, collected in a trial of the OX40 agonist ivuxolimab. These receptors were collected from an adult with an advanced solid tumor such as melanoma, head and neck, liver or kidney cancer.

V gene TRBV6-1 combines with J gene TRBJ2-3, with TRBD2 matching over 8 bases. Trimming removed 4 bases from V and 0 bases from J; junction bases left unmatched: 12. CDR1 MNHNS and CDR2 SASEGT come from the germline V gene. The CDR3 is 18 amino acids. The CDR3 nucleotides read TGTGCCAGCAGTGCGGATGCTAGCGGGTTTTTTAGCACAGATACGCAGTATTTT. It encodes CASSADASGFFSTDTQYF.

The CDR3 DNA is TGTGCCAGCAGTGCAACAAGACGGTACACTGAAGCTTTCTTT. As protein: CASSATRRYTEAFF. The chain carries TRBV25-1 and TRBJ1-1, with unresolved D. Deletions cut 4 bases from V and 3 bases from J, with 12 bases between. The germline gives CDR1 MGHDK, CDR2 SYGVNS. The CDR3 sequence is 14 residues long.

For the CDR3, the DNA is TGCGCCAGCAGTCCCGACAGGGGGTATTACAATGAGCAGTTCTTC. Translation: CASSPDRGYYNEQFF. The chain joins TRBV4-1 to TRBJ2-1; 9 bases align to TRBD1. After removal of 6 bases from V and 4 bases from J, the junction contained 7 bases not matched to a gene. Per germline, CDR1 MGHRA and CDR2 YSYEKL. This CDR3 is built from 15 residues.

The rearrangement uses TRBV28 and TRBJ2-7; 16 nucleotides align to TRBD2. The CDR3 is made up of 18 amino acids. Germline trimming cut 7 bases from V and 1 base from J; bases unmatched to any gene: 10. Germline loops: CDR1 MDHEN, CDR2 SYDVKM. CDR3 nucleotide sequence: TGTGCCAGCACCCCTTTCCCGGGACTAGCGGGAGGGTCCTACGAGCAGTACTTC. This encodes CASTPFPGLAGGSYEQYF. The variable domain in full, with the rest retrieved from reference TRBV28 and TRBJ2-7, is DVKVTQSSRYLVKRTGEKVFLECVQDMDHENMFWYRQDPGLGLRLIYFSYDVKMKEKGDIPEGYSVSREKKERFSLILESASTNQTSMYLCASTPFPGLAGGSYEQYFGPGTRLTVT.

The rearrangement joins TRBV23-1 to TRBJ2-1, with D hard to call. TRBV23-1 belongs to the ORF category, with a function that is uncertain. This CDR3 has 16 residues. The ends were cut back, 0 bases at V and 2 bases at J, with 11 bases in the middle. The CDR3 here is CASSQSNCQAYNEQFF. The CDR3 DNA follows: TGCGCCAGCAGTCAATCGAACTGTCAGGCCTACAATGAGCAGTTCTTC.

Here the CDR3 DNA reads TGCGCCAGCAGCCAGGGACTAGCCTCTCGCAATGAGCAGTTCTTC. Amino acids: CASSQGLASRNEQFF. This chain links TRBV4-3 with TRBJ2-1; 9 positions match TRBD2. This CDR3 spans 15 amino acids. Germline loops: CDR1 LGHNA, CDR2 YSLEER. After removal of 3 bases from V and 6 bases from J, the junction contained 6 bases not matched to a gene.